The 5 T cell receptor beta chains below come from one sample, sequenced in a study of CD8+ T cells in alopecia areata. Reverse transcribed after extraction, RNA yielded cDNA as the sequencing template. Profiled with immunoSEQ multiplex PCR; TCRdb holds only in-frame clones, not every one. The sample contains more than 90,000 clones, 30% to 40% of which appear only once. Sequenced material: CD4+ T cells sorted from blood. These TCRs come from a human donor with alopecia areata.

The count of this clone is one. This CDR3 reads CASSLGQGDNSPLHF. For the CDR3, the DNA is TGTGCCAGCAGCTTGGGACAGGGGGACAATTCACCCCTCCACTTT. The rearrangement uses TRBV7-2 and TRBJ1-6; the match to TRBD1 covers 11 bases. V gave up 3 bases and J gave up 7 bases; unmatched junction bases: 2. This CDR3 comprises 15 residues. CDR1 and CDR2 from the germline V gene are SGHTA and FQGNSA.

This chain joins TRBV5-4 and TRBJ1-4; TRBD1 matches at 8 bases. With 4 bases clipped from V and 7 bases from J, the junction kept 6 bases outside the gene matches. CDR1 SGHNT and CDR2 YYREEE come from the germline V gene (reference sequence). The CDR3 covers 14 residues. The CDR3 DNA reads as TGTGCCAGCAGCGTGCAGGGGGCTGCTGAAAAACTGTTTTTT. Amino acids: CASSVQGAAEKLFF.

This chain links TRBV29-1 with TRBJ1-2; TRBD1 might be the D (5 bases). Trimming cost V 5 bases and J 6 bases, with 19 bases left between them. The CDR3 extends over 14 amino acids. CDR1 and CDR2 from the germline V gene are SQVTM and ANQGSEA. The CDR3 is CSVRQSGTGNGYTF. The DNA for the CDR3 is TGCAGCGTTCGTCAATCCGGGACGGGGAATGGCTACACCTTC.

In its sample, this clone was seen a few times. The chain links TRBV15 to TRBJ2-1; TRBD2 agrees at 11 bases. The CDR3 sequence is 15 residues long. Losses at the gene ends were 0 bases for V and 7 bases for J; bases not matched to a gene: 2. Per germline, CDR1 LNHNV and CDR2 YYDKDF (reference sequence). The CDR3 is CATSRELAGENEQFF. The CDR3 DNA reads TGTGCCACCAGCAGAGAACTAGCGGGAGAGAATGAGCAGTTCTTC. Combining the CDR3 with reference TRBV15 and TRBJ2-1 gives the whole variable domain DAMVIQNPRYQVTQFGKPVTLSCSQTLNHNVMYWYQQKSSQAPKLLFHYYDKDFNNEADTPDNFQSRRPNTSFCFLDIRSPGLGDTAMYLCATSRELAGENEQFFGPGTRLTVL.

V and J are TRBV4-3 and TRBJ2-3; unclear D gene. From germline, CDR1 is LGHNA and CDR2 YSLEER. The CDR3 runs 15 residues. The ends were cut back, 1 base at V and 0 bases at J, with 8 bases in the middle. CDR3: CASSQGEKSTDTQYF. DNA for the CDR3: TGCGCCAGCAGCCAAGGGGAAAAAAGCACAGATACGCAGTATTTT.